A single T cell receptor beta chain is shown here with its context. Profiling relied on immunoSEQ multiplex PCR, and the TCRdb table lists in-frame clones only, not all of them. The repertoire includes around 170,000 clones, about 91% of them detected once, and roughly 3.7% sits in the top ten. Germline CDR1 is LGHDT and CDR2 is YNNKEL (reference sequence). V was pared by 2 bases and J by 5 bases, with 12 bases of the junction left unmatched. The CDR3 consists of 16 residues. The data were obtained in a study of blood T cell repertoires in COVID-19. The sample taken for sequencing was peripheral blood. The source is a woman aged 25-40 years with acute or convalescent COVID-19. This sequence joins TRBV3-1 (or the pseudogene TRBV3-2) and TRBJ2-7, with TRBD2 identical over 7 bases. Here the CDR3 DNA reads TGTGCCAGCAGCCAAAAATTGAGGCGGGAGAGGGACGAGCAGTACTTC. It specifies CASSQKLRRERDEQYF.